These 10 T cell receptor beta chains share one sample of origin, sequenced in a study of human T cells and chemical hapten exposure. Time point noted: patch test 3, about 24 weeks after DPC sensitization. Treatment noted: therapeutic diphenylcyclopropenone sensitization with weekly scalp DPC. TCRdb reanalysed the RACE reads using MiXCR and keeps one entry per CDR3 protein. The sample lists tens of thousands of distinct CDR3 sequences; 13% were seen once. The source was whole blood, collected in connection with sensitization to the hapten diphenylcyclopropenone (DPC). The receptors shown here come from a woman aged 45-65 years with alopecia areata. Some clones in this sample may be carry-over from other donors' samples.

V and J are TRBV2 and TRBJ2-3; no firm D call. This CDR3 has 15 residues. The germline V and J ends were trimmed by 3 bases and 0 bases, with 10 bases remaining between them. Germline CDR1 SNHLY, CDR2 FYNNEI. The CDR3: CASSDSLVSTDTQYF. DNA of the CDR3: TGTGCCAGCAGTGATAGCTTGGTTAGCACAGATACGCAGTATTTT.

The rearrangement joins TRBV21-1 to TRBJ1-2; the table's D call of TRBD1 was not tested on the DNA. TRBV21-1 corresponds to a pseudogene. The CDR3 is 18 residues long. The CDR3 sequence is CASSKNGGPRDTNYGYTF. CDR3 coding DNA: TGTGCCAGCAGCAAAAACGGGGGCCCCAGAGATACTAACTATGGCTACACCTTC.

The table lists this clonotype with many counts. The chain is built from TRBV11-3 and TRBJ2-4, with D perhaps matching TRBD2 (5 bases). Germline V gene data show CDR1 as SGHNT and CDR2 as YENEEA. Trimming stripped 2 bases from V and 4 bases from J, with 6 bases between. The CDR3 spans 13 residues. This chain's CDR3 is CASSLREKNIQYF. In nucleotides, the CDR3 is TGTGCCAGCAGCTTAAGGGAGAAAAACATTCAGTACTTC.

This clonotype was seen repeatedly, ten times or more. The genes are TRBV7-9 and TRBJ1-2; D may be TRBD1 (6 bases). The germline V gene encodes CDR1 SEHNR and CDR2 FQNEAQ (reference sequence). Trimming stripped 5 bases from V and 4 bases from J, with 14 bases between. This CDR3 has 14 residues. CDR3: CASSPAGQLYGYTF. The CDR3 region has the DNA TGTGCCAGCAGCCCCGCCGGACAGCTCTATGGCTACACCTTC. The variable domain in full, completed from reference TRBV7-9 and TRBJ1-2, reads DTGVSQNPRHKITKRGQNVTFRCDPISEHNRLYWYRQTLGQGPEFLTYFQNEAQLEKSRLLSDRFSAERPKGSFSTLEIQRTEQGDSAMYLCASSPAGQLYGYTFGSGTRLTVV.

This clonotype appeared many times. V usage is TRBV7-9 and J usage is TRBJ2-3; possible D gene TRBD2, 6 bases. The CDR3 contains 13 residues. V gave up 1 base and J gave up 7 bases, with 9 bases separating them. Per the germline V gene, CDR1 is SEHNR and CDR2 is FQNEAQ (reference sequence). The CDR3 bases are TGTGCCAGCAGCTTAGGTGGAGGGAATACGCAGTATTTT. This codes for CASSLGGGNTQYF.

Only a few counts were recorded for this clonotype. The V and J genes are TRBV28 and TRBJ1-3; D perhaps matches TRBD1 (5 bases). The germline V and J ends were trimmed by 5 bases and 0 bases, with 14 bases remaining between them. Per germline, CDR1 MDHEN and CDR2 SYDVKM. The CDR3 covers 16 residues. The CDR3 is CASSTHDSISGNTIYF. The DNA for the CDR3 is TGTGCCAGCAGTACACATGACAGTATCTCTGGAAACACCATATATTTT.

This clonotype was seen a handful of times. This chain connects TRBV7-2 to TRBJ2-7; no reliable D call. V lost 5 bases, J lost 2 bases, and 7 bases lay in between. Looked up from germline, CDR1 is SGHTA and CDR2 is FQGNSA. The CDR3 has 12 amino acids. The CDR3 sequence: CASSIRPYEQYF. DNA for the CDR3: TGTGCCAGCAGCATTAGGCCCTACGAGCAGTACTTC.

The chain is built from TRBV28 and TRBJ2-4; no clear D gene. The CDR3 is 14 residues long. Germline values: CDR1 MDHEN, CDR2 SYDVKM. Trimming shortened V by 4 bases and J by 8 bases, and 15 bases separated the two germline ends. For the CDR3, the DNA is TGTGCCAGCAGTTCCCATGGGGTTGGGGACATTCAGTACTTC. This gives the protein CASSSHGVGDIQYF.

This rearrangement joins TRBV19 to TRBJ2-7; D tentatively reads TRBD1 or TRBD2 (6 bases each). Trimming cost V 6 bases and J 0 bases, with 15 bases left between them. Germline V gives CDR1 LNHDA, CDR2 SQIVND (reference sequence). This CDR3 contains 15 residues. The CDR3 DNA reads TGTGCCAGTAGCGACAACACGGGGGCCTCCTACGAGCAGTACTTC. It is translated as CASSDNTGASYEQYF.

This clonotype was seen more than once but under ten times. The gene calls are TRBV27 and TRBJ1-5; D might be TRBD1 (5 bases). Trimming cost V 5 bases and J 2 bases, with 10 bases left between them. Looked up from germline, CDR1 is MNHEY and CDR2 is SMNVEV (reference sequence). The CDR3 contains 14 residues. The CDR3 here is CASSLPGRNQPQHF. The CDR3 DNA reads TGTGCCAGCAGTCTCCCAGGGCGCAATCAGCCCCAGCATTTT.